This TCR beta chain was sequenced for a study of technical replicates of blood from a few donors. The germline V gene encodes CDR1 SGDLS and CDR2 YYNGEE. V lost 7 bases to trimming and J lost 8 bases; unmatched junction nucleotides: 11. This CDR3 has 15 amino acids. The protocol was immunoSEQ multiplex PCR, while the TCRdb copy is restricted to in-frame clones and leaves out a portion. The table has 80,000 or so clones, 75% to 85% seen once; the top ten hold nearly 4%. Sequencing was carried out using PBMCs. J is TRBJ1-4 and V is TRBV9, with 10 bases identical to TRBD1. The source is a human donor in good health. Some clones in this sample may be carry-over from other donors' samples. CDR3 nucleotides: TGTGCCAGCGGCCTCGGTGGGACAGGGGTCGAAAAACTGTTTTTT. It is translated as CASGLGGTGVEKLFF. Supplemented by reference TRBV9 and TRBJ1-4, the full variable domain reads DSGVTQTPKHLITATGQRVTLRCSPRSGDLSVYWYQQSLDQGLQFLIQYYNGEERAKGNILERFSAQQFPDLHSELNLSSLELGDSALYFCASGLGGTGVEKLFFGSGTQLSVL.